Only a few counts were recorded for the clone carrying this T cell receptor (beta chain). Its cognate antigen is unknown. With 0 bases removed from V and 4 bases from J, the gap between germline ends came to 6 bases. The CDR3 has 14 amino acids. Germline lookup yields CDR1 SGHTA and CDR2 FQGTGA. TCRdb independently ran MiXCR on the reads; one entry per CDR3 protein. Of around 300,000 distinct CDR3 sequences listed, 9% to 9.5% are singletons. This sample stems from a study of T cell repertoires in cytomegalovirus infection. Study at large: Public TCR beta signatures provided an indication of both CMV infection and a matching HLA type.

Whole-study results and caveats: The study identified carriers of CMV plus the relevant HLA from cumulative public TCR beta family frequency. CMV-specific TCR beta clonotypes restricted by HLA-C dominated the ex vivo response.

The V gene is TRBV7-3, the J gene TRBJ2-2; D call uncertain. The TCR was taken from a human donor in good health (CMV status not recorded). Some clones in this sample may be carry-over from other donors' samples. Source material: PBMCs. CDR3 amino acids: CASSLTRTTGELFF. The CDR3, as DNA: TGTGCCAGCAGCTTAACGCGGACCACCGGGGAGCTGTTTTTT.